This T cell receptor (beta chain) was recovered during a study of control samples from healthy donors and cancer patients. Clones were read by immunoSEQ multiplex PCR, and TCRdb kept only the in-frame ones, dropping some. The repertoire holds 150,000 to 200,000 clones, with 91% as singletons. The length of the CDR3 is 13 residues. Germline CDR1 MNHEY, CDR2 SVGAGI. Trimming shortened V by 0 bases and J by 7 bases, and 10 bases separated the two germline ends. This sequence was found in a woman aged 40 to 49 in good health. Sequences were obtained from blood. The chain has TRBV6-5 and TRBJ2-7; D might be TRBD2 (5 bases). CDR3 protein: CASSYSSGWEQYF. The CDR3 DNA follows: TGTGCCAGCAGTTACTCCTCGGGGTGGGAGCAGTACTTC.